Listed below are T cell receptor beta chains from one sample, sequenced in a study of blood T cell repertoires in COVID-19. Produced via immunoSEQ multiplex PCR; TCRdb's table is partial and in-frame only. Among approximately 200,000 clones listed, less than 85% were seen once. Sequencing was carried out using PBMCs or T cells enriched from blood (not recorded which). The origin of the receptors is a man aged 55-75 years who had recovered from COVID-19. The CDR3 runs from the conserved cysteine through the conserved F or W. D genes are given only for firm matches. Size values are once, few and many counts, or a class for expanded clones, and some rows have none.

J	D	V	length	size	CDR3	DNA
TRBJ2-5	TRBD1	TRBV5-8	14	-	CASSFGTVGETQYF	TGTGCCAGCAGCTTCGGGACAGTAGGGGAGACCCAGTACTTC
TRBJ2-3	TRBD2	TRBV7-2	15	-	CASSPSGLAVYTQYF	TGTGCCAGCAGCCCATCCGGACTAGCGGTTTATACGCAGTATTTT
TRBJ2-7	TRBD1	TRBV6-5	15	-	CASSYYGTGDYEQYF	TGTGCCAGCAGTTACTATGGGACAGGGGACTACGAGCAGTACTTC
TRBJ2-5	-	TRBV24-1	14	-	CATSDTRDIETQYF	TGTGCCACCAGTGATACCCGGGACATCGAGACCCAGTACTTC
TRBJ2-1	-	TRBV6-5	14	-	CASSYADNYNEQFF	TGTGCCAGCAGTTACGCGGACAACTACAATGAGCAGTTCTTC
TRBJ1-3	TRBD1	TRBV18	16	-	CASSPLGTGVGNTIYF	TGTGCCAGCTCACCACTCGGGACAGGGGTTGGAAACACCATATATTTT
TRBJ2-1	TRBD2	TRBV18	14	-	CASSPPSGGYEQFF	TGTGCCAGCTCACCCCCCAGCGGGGGTTATGAGCAGTTCTTC
TRBJ2-7	TRBD1	TRBV5-6	15	-	CASSSRGTGSYEQYF	TGTGCCAGCAGCTCGAGAGGGACAGGGTCCTACGAGCAGTACTTC
TRBJ2-3	-	TRBV27	16	once	CASSLLGGPRTDTQYF	TGTGCCAGCAGTTTATTGGGGGGGCCCCGCACAGATACGCAGTATTTT
TRBJ2-3	-	TRBV7-9	14	-	CASRTELSTDTQYF	TGTGCCAGCAGAACCGAGCTCAGCACAGATACGCAGTATTTT
TRBJ2-7	TRBD2	TRBV19	13	-	CASRASGGYEQYF	TGTGCCAGTAGGGCTAGCGGGGGTTACGAGCAGTACTTC
TRBJ1-5	-	TRBV6-5	14	-	CASIGGGSNQPQHF	TGTGCCAGCATTGGAGGAGGGAGCAATCAGCCCCAGCATTTT
TRBJ1-4	-	TRBV5-1	17	-	CASSVGQGFGTNEKLFF	TGCGCCAGCAGCGTAGGCCAGGGTTTTGGTACTAATGAAAAACTGTTTTTT
TRBJ2-1	TRBD1	TRBV29-1	12	once	CSVETRGREQFF	TGCAGCGTGGAGACCAGGGGGCGTGAGCAGTTCTTC
TRBJ2-5	TRBD1	TRBV18	14	-	CASSPGTGSETQYF	TGTGCCAGCTCCCCCGGGACAGGGTCGGAGACCCAGTACTTC
TRBJ2-1	-	TRBV9	14	-	CASSVATRANEQFF	TGTGCCAGCAGCGTAGCGACGAGGGCCAATGAGCAGTTCTTC
TRBJ1-2	TRBD1	TRBV18	15	-	CASSQSTGENYGYTF	TGTGCCAGCTCACAGTCGACAGGGGAAAACTATGGCTACACCTTC
TRBJ2-1	-	TRBV11-2	15	-	CASSLADKRYNEQFF	TGTGCCAGCAGCTTAGCCGACAAAAGATACAATGAGCAGTTCTTC
TRBJ2-7	TRBD2	TRBV7-2	14	-	CASSLGLAGDEQYF	TGTGCCAGCAGCTTAGGACTAGCGGGGGACGAGCAGTACTTC
TRBJ2-7	-	TRBV7-9	15	-	CASSLSQGGTYEQYF	TGTGCCAGCAGCTTGAGTCAGGGGGGAACCTACGAGCAGTACTTC
TRBJ1-1	-	TRBV6-2/TRBV6-3	18	few	CASSTPRGRVLKNTEAFF	TGTGCCAGCAGTACCCCCCGAGGCAGGGTCCTAAAGAACACTGAAGCTTTCTTT
TRBJ2-7	TRBD2	TRBV13	16	-	CASSSTGTSGTYEQYF	TGTGCCAGCAGCTCGACAGGTACTAGCGGGACCTACGAGCAGTACTTC
TRBJ2-2	-	TRBV18	15	-	CASSPARVNTGELFF	TGTGCCAGCTCACCGGCCAGGGTCAACACCGGGGAGCTGTTTTTT
TRBJ1-2	-	TRBV2	14	-	CASSIGTANYGYTF	TGTGCCAGCAGTATCGGGACTGCTAACTATGGCTACACCTTC
TRBJ1-2	TRBD1	TRBV18	14	-	CASSPPDRTVGYTF	TGTGCCAGCTCACCGCCGGACAGGACGGTGGGCTACACCTTC
TRBJ1-5	-	TRBV18	15	-	CASSEGGVGNQPQHF	TGTGCCAGCTCAGAGGGAGGCGTGGGCAATCAGCCCCAGCATTTT
TRBJ1-2	-	TRBV6-5	12	few	CASLVMGRGYTF	TGTGCCAGTCTGGTCATGGGCCGTGGCTACACCTTC